The 14 T cell receptor beta chains below come from one sample, sequenced in a study of human T cells and chemical hapten exposure (dated by TCRdb to about 2021). Interpreted using the paper, the time point label stands for: patch test 1, 2 weeks after DPC sensitization. Reading the label with the study, this specimen's treatment or condition is: therapeutic diphenylcyclopropenone sensitization with weekly scalp DPC. Library creation used RACE. Sequencing took place on a NextSeq 500. The public sequencing data were trimmed at Q25 with fastp and processed into clonotypes with MiXCR by TCRdb, which kept only in-frame beta chains. Every CDR3 protein is listed once, alongside the most common genes and DNA of its rows. For this sample there are 75,000 to 100,000 distinct CDR3 sequences; 12% appear just once. The top ten clones comprise approximately 2% of the sample. Sequencing was performed on whole blood, taken in connection with sensitization to the hapten diphenylcyclopropenone (DPC). The receptors were gathered from a woman between 40 and 50 years old with alopecia areata. Some clones in this sample may be carry-over from other donors' samples.

This clonotype was seen repeatedly, ten times or more. J is TRBJ2-3 and V is TRBV6-5; D may be TRBD2 (6 bases). The CDR3 consists of 17 residues. Trimming cost V 5 bases and J 1 base, with 19 bases left between them. Per germline, CDR1 MNHEY and CDR2 SVGAGI. The CDR3 spells CASSNRRGSIGTDTQYF. CDR3 DNA: TGTGCCAGCAGTAATAGGAGGGGCTCTATAGGCACAGATACGCAGTATTTT.

V is TRBV7-2 and J is TRBJ2-5; 13 nucleotides align to TRBD2. Germline trimming cut 5 bases from V and 6 bases from J; bases unmatched to any gene: 27. Germline loops: CDR1 SGHTA, CDR2 FQGNSA. The CDR3 totals 22 residues. CDR3: CASSPLGLAGVFSTLLGKTQYF. Here the CDR3 DNA reads TGTGCCAGCAGCCCACTTGGACTAGCGGGAGTCTTCTCGACACTTTTAGGGAAGACCCAGTACTTC.

This clonotype was detected ten times or more. The chain recombines TRBV27 with TRBJ2-3; 10 nucleotides agree with TRBD2. J gave up 3 bases and V 6 bases, and 6 bases lay outside the gene matches. Germline V lookup: CDR1 MNHEY, CDR2 SMNVEV (reference sequence). CDR3 length equals 15 residues. Written as DNA, the CDR3 is TGTGCCAGCAGCTTTCGTAGCGGGAGGACAGATACGCAGTATTTT. Residues: CASSFRSGRTDTQYF.

This clonotype was seen ten or more times. J is TRBJ1-6 and V is TRBV12-3 or TRBV12-4; a possible D gene is TRBD1 (5 bases). The ends were cut back, 7 bases at V and 7 bases at J, with 14 bases in the middle. This CDR3 spans 14 amino acids. CDR3 loop: CASTWDYGNSPLHF. The CDR3 DNA reads as TGTGCCAGCACCTGGGACTATGGAAATTCACCCCTCCACTTT.

This clonotype was observed many times. The chain carries TRBV29-1 and TRBJ2-3; D uncertain. This CDR3 comprises 12 residues. V was trimmed by 6 bases and J by 0 bases, leaving 7 bases between them. Germline CDR1 is SQVTM and CDR2 is ANQGSEA. CDR3 region: CSVMNSTDTQYF. The CDR3 nucleotides are TGCAGCGTGATGAACAGCACAGATACGCAGTATTTT.

This clonotype was seen many times. J is TRBJ1-5 and V is TRBV9; 9 nucleotides align to TRBD1. The V and J ends lost 5 bases and 4 bases, in that order; junction bases with no gene match: 4. CDR3 length equals 14 residues. The germline gives CDR1 SGDLS, CDR2 YYNGEE. CDR3 coding DNA: TGTGCCAGCAGTGGGACAGGGATAAATCAGCCCCAGCATTTT. Translating it yields CASSGTGINQPQHF.

This clonotype was observed a few times. This chain uses TRBV4-3 with TRBJ2-7; 12 bases map to TRBD1. The CDR3 extends over 17 amino acids. Germline V lookup: CDR1 LGHNA, CDR2 YSLEER. V trimming: 3 bases; J trimming: 6 bases; junction bases outside the gene matches: 12. The CDR3 region is CASSHLTGGQGAGEQYF. The CDR3, as DNA: TGCGCCAGCAGCCACCTTACAGGGGGACAGGGGGCGGGCGAGCAGTACTTC.

This clonotype was recorded a few times. This rearrangement joins TRBV29-1 to TRBJ2-7; tentatively, D is TRBD2 (6 bases). The CDR3 covers 13 residues. Germline V CDR1 and CDR2: SQVTM, ANQGSEA. V was shortened by 5 bases and J by 4 bases, with 15 bases between the two germline ends. This CDR3 reads CSVSGTPAYEQYF. The CDR3 nucleotides read TGCAGCGTTTCCGGGACTCCGGCTTACGAGCAGTACTTC.

This clonotype was found a few times. The chain uses TRBV6-5 and TRBJ2-7; tentatively, D is TRBD1 (7 bases). The CDR3 extends over 15 amino acids. Trimming removed 5 bases from V and 7 bases from J, with 21 bases in between. Germline values: CDR1 MNHEY, CDR2 SVGAGI. CDR3 sequence reads: CASSRLTGRRREQYF. The CDR3 bases are TGTGCCAGCAGTCGCTTGACAGGGAGGCGGCGGGAGCAGTACTTC.

This clonotype was recorded many times. This chain uses TRBV20-1 with TRBJ2-3; 9 positions match TRBD1. The CDR3 is made up of 14 amino acids. V shed 3 bases and J 4 bases; nucleotides not matched to a gene: 5. The germline CDR1 and CDR2 sequences are DFQATT and SNEGSKA (reference sequence). The CDR3 protein is CSARGGQGPDTQYF. The CDR3, as DNA: TGCAGTGCTAGGGGGGGACAGGGTCCAGATACGCAGTATTTT.

This clonotype has at least ten counts. J is TRBJ2-3 and V is TRBV7-9; possibly TRBD2 for D (5 bases). Trimming took off 0 bases at V and 3 bases at J, with 10 bases between the two ends. Germline V CDR1 and CDR2: SEHNR, FQNEAQ (reference sequence). The CDR3 covers 15 residues. The CDR3 loop reads CASSLARGRTDTQYF. The CDR3 coding sequence is TGTGCCAGCAGCTTAGCCCGGGGAAGGACAGATACGCAGTATTTT.

The gene calls are TRBV6-4 and TRBJ2-1; possibly TRBD1 or TRBD2 for D (5 bases each). The V and J ends lost 0 bases and 10 bases respectively, with 16 bases between them. Germline V CDR1 and CDR2: MRHNA, SNTAGT. The CDR3 is made up of 15 amino acids. CDR3 residues: CASSDSHGQGGEQFF. The CDR3, as DNA: TGTGCCAGCAGTGACTCCCACGGTCAGGGCGGGGAGCAGTTCTTC.

This clonotype turned up a few times. The genes are TRBV29-1 and TRBJ2-1, with 12 nucleotides matching TRBD2. J lost 2 bases, V lost 8 bases, and 7 bases had no gene match. Germline assignment: CDR1 SQVTM and CDR2 ANQGSEA. The CDR3 has 15 residues. CDR3 region: CSLGASGRAYNEQFF. For the CDR3, the DNA is TGCAGCCTTGGGGCTAGCGGGAGGGCCTACAATGAGCAGTTCTTC.

Ten or more counts support this clonotype. The V and J genes are TRBV2 and TRBJ1-1; D is uncertain. The V end lost 2 bases, the J end lost 7 bases, and 11 bases lay between the germline ends. The CDR3 contains 13 residues. Germline V gene lookup returns CDR1 SNHLY and CDR2 FYNNEI. This chain's CDR3 is CASSERTDFEAFF. The CDR3, as DNA: TGTGCCAGCAGTGAACGGACGGACTTTGAAGCTTTCTTT.